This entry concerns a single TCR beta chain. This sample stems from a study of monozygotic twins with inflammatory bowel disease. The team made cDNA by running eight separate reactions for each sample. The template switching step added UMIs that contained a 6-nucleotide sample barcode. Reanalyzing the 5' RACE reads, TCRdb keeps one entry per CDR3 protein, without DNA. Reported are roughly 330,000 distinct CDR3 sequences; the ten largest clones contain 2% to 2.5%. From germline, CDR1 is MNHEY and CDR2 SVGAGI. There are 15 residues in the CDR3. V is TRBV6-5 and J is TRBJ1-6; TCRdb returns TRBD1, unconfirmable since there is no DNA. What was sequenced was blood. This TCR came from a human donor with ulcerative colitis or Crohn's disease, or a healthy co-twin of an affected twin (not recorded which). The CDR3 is CASSYSGRENSPLHF.